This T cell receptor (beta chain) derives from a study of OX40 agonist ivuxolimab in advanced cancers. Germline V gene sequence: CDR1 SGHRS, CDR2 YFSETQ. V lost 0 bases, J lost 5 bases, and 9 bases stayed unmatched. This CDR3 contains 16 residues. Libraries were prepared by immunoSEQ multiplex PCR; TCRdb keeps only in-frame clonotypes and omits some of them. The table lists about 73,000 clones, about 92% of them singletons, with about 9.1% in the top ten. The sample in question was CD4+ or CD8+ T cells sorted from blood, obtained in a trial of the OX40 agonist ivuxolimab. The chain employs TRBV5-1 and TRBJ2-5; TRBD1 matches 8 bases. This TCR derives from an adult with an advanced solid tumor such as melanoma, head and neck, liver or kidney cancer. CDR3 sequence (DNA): TGCGCCAGCAGCTTGGGGTTTTTGGACAGGGCGGAGACCCAGTACTTC. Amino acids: CASSLGFLDRAETQYF.